The next 12 T cell receptor beta chains were all read from a single sample in a study of blood T cell repertoires in COVID-19. Sequencing used immunoSEQ multiplex PCR; TCRdb keeps in-frame clones, though not all of them. The sample includes 150,000 or so clones, roughly 80% of them seen just once. The sample taken for sequencing was peripheral blood. The receptors here all came from a woman between 65 and 79 years old with COVID-19, enrolled during active disease.

This chain links TRBV9 with TRBJ2-7; 9 nucleotides agree with TRBD1. This CDR3 spans 14 amino acids. The V gene end was trimmed by 0 bases and the J gene end by 6 bases; junction bases not matched to a gene: 4. Germline CDR1 reads SGDLS; CDR2 reads YYNGEE. CDR3 in DNA: TGTGCCAGCAGCGTAGGGGACAGGGTAGGCGAGCAGTACTTC. It encodes CASSVGDRVGEQYF.

This chain joins TRBV5-6 and TRBJ1-2, with TRBD1 identical over 9 bases. Germline trimming cut 2 bases from V and 4 bases from J; bases unmatched to any gene: 6. Germline assignment: CDR1 SGHDT and CDR2 YYEEEE. The CDR3 is 15 residues long. The CDR3 sequence is CASSLTGTGIYGYTF. CDR3 sequence (DNA): TGTGCCAGCAGCTTAACCGGGACAGGGATCTATGGCTACACCTTC.

The chain couples TRBV6-5 to TRBJ1-1; no firm D call. Germline CDR1 and CDR2: MNHEY and SVGAGI. CDR3 length: 14 amino acids. V lost 7 bases and J 1 base, leaving 13 bases between the germline ends. In nucleotides, the CDR3 is TGTGCCAGCAACTTATACAGCACGAACACTGAAGCTTTCTTT. The encoded protein is CASNLYSTNTEAFF.

Details on this clone: Different DNA sequences within this sample yield the same CDR3. V gene TRBV5-4 combines with J gene TRBJ2-5; 8 bases line up with TRBD2. CDR3 length: 15 residues. Germline trimming cut 0 bases from V and 5 bases from J; bases unmatched to any gene: 6. The germline V gene has CDR1 SGHNT and CDR2 YYREEE (reference sequence). CDR3 in amino acids: CASSLVGGGSETQYF. The CDR3 coding sequence is TGTGCCAGCAGCTTGGTCGGGGGGGGCTCCGAGACCCAGTACTTC.

This chain joins TRBV5-1 and TRBJ1-1; 10 positions match TRBD1. With 0 bases clipped from V and 4 bases from J, the junction kept 6 bases outside the gene matches. The CDR3 totals 16 residues. Germline V lookup: CDR1 SGHRS, CDR2 YFSETQ. The chain's CDR3 is CASSLADRGLVTEAFF. The CDR3, as DNA: TGCGCCAGCAGCTTGGCCGACAGGGGGCTGGTCACTGAAGCTTTCTTT.

This clone was found once. The V call is TRBV6-2 or TRBV6-3, the J call TRBJ1-5, with D possibly being TRBD1 (5 bases). The V gene lost 4 bases and the J gene lost 2 bases, with 24 bases spanning the gap. The CDR3 extends over 19 amino acids. Germline lookup yields CDR1 MNHEY and CDR2 SVGEGT. DNA of the CDR3: TGTGCCAGCAGTTCCTCCCAGGGTGTCTTGGGGGGGGGCAATCAGCCCCAGCATTTT. It specifies CASSSSQGVLGGGNQPQHF.

The CDR3 DNA reads as TGTGCCAGCAGCTCAGTAGCGGGGGGCCAAGAGACCCAGTACTTC. Its translation: CASSSVAGGQETQYF. This chain connects TRBV7-2 to TRBJ2-5, with 10 bases matching TRBD2. CDR1 is SGHTA and CDR2 is FQGNSA in the germline V gene. The CDR3 consists of 15 residues. Germline trimming cut 4 bases from V and 1 base from J; bases unmatched to any gene: 3.

V is TRBV9 and J is TRBJ1-3; D is ambiguous. CDR1 is SGDLS and CDR2 is YYNGEE in the germline V gene. V shed 0 bases and J shed 0 bases, with 10 bases lying between them. The CDR3 consists of 16 residues. CDR3 sequence: CASSVEAGFSGNTIYF. The CDR3 DNA is TGTGCCAGCAGCGTAGAGGCAGGCTTCTCTGGAAACACCATATATTTT.

Of note for this clone: A read error may explain this, as a much larger clone is one base away. The chain uses TRBV19 and TRBJ1-3; D gene ambiguous. Germline CDR1 reads LNHDA; CDR2 reads SQIVND (reference sequence). CDR3 length: 13 residues. CDR3 in amino acids: CASGRSSGNTTYF. In DNA form, the CDR3 reads TGTGCCAGTGGGCGAAGCTCTGGAAACACCACATATTTT.

The chain joins TRBV6-6 to TRBJ1-5; 10 positions agree with TRBD1. In germline, CDR1 is MNHNY, CDR2 SVGAGI (reference sequence). V was pared by 5 bases and J by 6 bases, with 7 bases of the junction left unmatched. CDR3 size: 15 residues. This CDR3 reads CASSVLRDRGQPQHF. The CDR3 nucleotides read TGTGCCAGCAGTGTTCTCCGGGACAGGGGTCAGCCCCAGCATTTT.

A single count supports this clone. The chain joins TRBV28 to TRBJ1-5; 7 bases align to TRBD1. V shed 8 bases and J 7 bases; nucleotides not matched to a gene: 5. CDR3 size: 12 residues. Germline loops: CDR1 MDHEN, CDR2 SYDVKM. This chain's CDR3 is CASSPGGQPQHF. The CDR3 nucleotides read TGTGCCAGCTCCCCAGGGGGGCAGCCCCAGCATTTT.

This clone has just a few counts. The rearrangement links TRBV18 to TRBJ1-5; TRBD1 might be the D (6 bases). CDR3 length equals 15 residues. V was trimmed by 3 bases and J by 2 bases, leaving 11 bases between them. Germline V lookup: CDR1 KGHSH, CDR2 LQKENI. This chain's CDR3 is CASSPDSTGNQPQHF. The CDR3 region has the DNA TGTGCCAGCTCACCGGACAGCACGGGCAATCAGCCCCAGCATTTT. The entire variable domain, with the rest obtained from reference TRBV18 and TRBJ1-5, is as follows: NAGVMQNPRHLVRRRGQEARLRCSPMKGHSHVYWYRQLPEEGLKFMVYLQKENIIDESGMPKERFSAEFPKEGPSILRIQQVVRGDSAAYFCASSPDSTGNQPQHFGDGTRLSIL.